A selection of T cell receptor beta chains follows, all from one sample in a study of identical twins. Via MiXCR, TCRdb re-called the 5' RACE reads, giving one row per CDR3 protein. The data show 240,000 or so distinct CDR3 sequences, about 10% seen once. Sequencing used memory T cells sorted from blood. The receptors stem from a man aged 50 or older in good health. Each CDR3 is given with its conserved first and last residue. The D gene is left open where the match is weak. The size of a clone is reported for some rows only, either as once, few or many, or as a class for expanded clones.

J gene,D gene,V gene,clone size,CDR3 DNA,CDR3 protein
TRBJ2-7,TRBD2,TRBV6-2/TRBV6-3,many,TGTGCCAGCAGTTATTATCTAGCGGGAGGGAGGTTCGAGCAGTACTTC,CASSYYLAGGRFEQYF
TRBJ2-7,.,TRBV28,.,TGTGCCAGCAGTTTTCAGGGAAGAAAGGCAGGTGAGCAGTACTTC,CASSFQGRKAGEQYF
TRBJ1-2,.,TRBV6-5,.,TGTGCCAGCAGTTACGTTCCGGGACAAGGCCCCACCTTC,CASSYVPGQGPTF
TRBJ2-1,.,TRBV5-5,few,TGTGCCAGCAGCTTGCGGCCAATTAATGAGCAGTTCTTC,CASSLRPINEQFF
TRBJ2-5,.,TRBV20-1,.,TGCAGTGCCAGACAGTGGACACAAGAGACCCAGTACTTC,CSARQWTQETQYF
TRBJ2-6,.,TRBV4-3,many,TGCGCCAGCAGTCGAGGACAGTTCTCTGGGGCCAACGTCCTGACTTTC,CASSRGQFSGANVLTF
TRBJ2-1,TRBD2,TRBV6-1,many,TGTGCCAGCAGTCCTTGGACTAGCGGGAGGAATGAGCAGTTCTTC,CASSPWTSGRNEQFF
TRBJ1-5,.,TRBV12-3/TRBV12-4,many,TGTGCCAGCAGTTTATATGGTGAGAGTCAGCCCCAGCATTTT,CASSLYGESQPQHF
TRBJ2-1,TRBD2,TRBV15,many,TGTGCCACCAGCAGAGAGGGGACTAGCGGGAGGGCCCGGAACAATGAGCAGTTCTTC,CATSREGTSGRARNNEQFF
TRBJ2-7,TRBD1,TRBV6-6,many,TGTGCCAGCAGTTACCGGGACAGATACGAGCAGTACTTC,CASSYRDRYEQYF
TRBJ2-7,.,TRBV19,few,TGTGCCAGTAGTACCCAATTTCCCCGGGACACCGAATTCTACGAGCAGTACTTC,CASSTQFPRDTEFYEQYF
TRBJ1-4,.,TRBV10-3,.,TGTGCCATCAGTGCAGGATCCGGGACGGGAGTTGGAGCAACTAATGAAAAACTGTTTTTT,CAISAGSGTGVGATNEKLFF
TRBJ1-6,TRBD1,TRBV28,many,TGTGCCAGCAGTTTCACCGGGACAGCATATAATTCACCCCTCCACTTT,CASSFTGTAYNSPLHF
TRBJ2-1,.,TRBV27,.,TGTGCCAGCAGCCTCATTGGGGGAGAAGGCGAGCAGTTCTTC,CASSLIGGEGEQFF
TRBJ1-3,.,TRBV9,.,TGTGCCAGCAGCGTAGACCCATTCTCTGGAAACCCCATATATTTT,CASSVDPFSGNPIYF
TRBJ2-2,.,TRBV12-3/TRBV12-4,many,TGTGCCAGCAGGCCCCGGACAGCCGGGGAGCTGTTTTTT,CASRPRTAGELFF
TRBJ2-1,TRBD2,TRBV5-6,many,TGTGCCAGCAGCTTAGCGGGGAGGGCCAGTCATGAGCAGTTCTTC,CASSLAGRASHEQFF
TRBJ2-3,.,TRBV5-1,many,TGCGCCAGCAGCTTGTCGGCAGATACGCAGTATTTT,CASSLSADTQYF
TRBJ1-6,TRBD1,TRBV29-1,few,TGCAGCGCGGGGGACAGGGAGAATTCACCCCTCCACTTT,CSAGDRENSPLHF
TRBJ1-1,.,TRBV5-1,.,TGCGCCAGCAGCTTGGAGGGCCTTGTGGCAGCCAACACTGAAGCTTTCTTT,CASSLEGLVAANTEAFF
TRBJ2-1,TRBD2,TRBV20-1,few,TGCAGTGCTGCCAAACTAGCGGGAGGAGATGAGCAGTTCTTC,CSAAKLAGGDEQFF
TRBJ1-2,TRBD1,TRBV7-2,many,TGTGCCAGCAGCCCGGACAGGAACTATGGCTACACCTTC,CASSPDRNYGYTF
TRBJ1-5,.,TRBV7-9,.,TGTGCCAGCAGCTTGGGGGCCGCGGGGCATCAGCCCCAGCATTTT,CASSLGAAGHQPQHF
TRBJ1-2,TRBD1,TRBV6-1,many,TGTGCCAGCAAGGCCGGGACAGGGAATACTAACTATGGCTACACCTTC,CASKAGTGNTNYGYTF
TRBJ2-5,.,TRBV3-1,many,TGTGCCAGCAGCCAAGTTCAAGAGACCCAGTACTTC,CASSQVQETQYF
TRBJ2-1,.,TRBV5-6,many,TGTGCCAGCAGCTCTTGGGACTCGGGGTTTTTCTTC,CASSSWDSGFFF
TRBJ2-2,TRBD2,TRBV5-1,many,TGCGCCAGCAGCAAAAGGTCCCTAGCGGGAGCCGGGGAGCTGTTTTTT,CASSKRSLAGAGELFF
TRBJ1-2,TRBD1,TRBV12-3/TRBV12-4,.,TGTGCCAGCAGTTCGACGGGACAGTATGGCTACACCTTC,CASSSTGQYGYTF
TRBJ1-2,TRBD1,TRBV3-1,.,TGTGCCAGCAGCCAGCGACAGGGGGTGACCGATGGCTACACCTTC,CASSQRQGVTDGYTF
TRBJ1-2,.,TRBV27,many,TGTGCCAGCAGTCCGACCCTCCATGACAGCAACTATGGCTACACCTTC,CASSPTLHDSNYGYTF
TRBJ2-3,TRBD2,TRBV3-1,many,TGTGCCAGCAGCCAAAAGGGCGGGAGGGCAGATACGCAGTATTTT,CASSQKGGRADTQYF
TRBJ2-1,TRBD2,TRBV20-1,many,TGCAGTGCTAGAGATCATTCCCGAACTAGCGGGGTCTTCAATGAGCAGTTCTTC,CSARDHSRTSGVFNEQFF
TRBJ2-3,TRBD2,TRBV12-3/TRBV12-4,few,TGTGCCAGCAGTCTCGGGGGGGCCTTTAGAGATACGCAGTATTTT,CASSLGGAFRDTQYF
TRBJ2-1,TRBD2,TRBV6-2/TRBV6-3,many,TGTGCCAGCAGCACCGGGACTAGCGGGAGGGGATCCTACAATGAGCAGTTCTTC,CASSTGTSGRGSYNEQFF
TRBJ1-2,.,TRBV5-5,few,TGTGCCAGCAGCTTGGTCGCTTCGGTCGTTGGGAATTCAGGCTACACCTTC,CASSLVASVVGNSGYTF
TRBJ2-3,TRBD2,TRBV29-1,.,TGCAGCGTTGATTCCCGGGAGGGGTATACGCAGTATTTT,CSVDSREGYTQYF
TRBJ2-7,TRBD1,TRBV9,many,TGTGCCAGCAGCCCCCGGACAGGTTACGAGCAGTACTTC,CASSPRTGYEQYF
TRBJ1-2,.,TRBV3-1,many,TGTGCCAGCAGCCAGCAGTTGTGGGGCGTCCGGGCTGGCTACACCTTC,CASSQQLWGVRAGYTF
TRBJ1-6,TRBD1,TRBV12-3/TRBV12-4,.,TGTGCCAGCAGTTTGGCAGGGGGCTTTAATTCACCCCTCCACTTT,CASSLAGGFNSPLHF
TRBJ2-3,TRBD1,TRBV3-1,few,TGTGCCAGCAGCATAACAGGGGGCGGCACAGATACGCAGTATTTT,CASSITGGGTDTQYF
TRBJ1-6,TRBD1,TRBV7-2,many,TGTGCCAGCAGCTTACTGGGACAGGGCAATTCACCCCTCCACTTT,CASSLLGQGNSPLHF
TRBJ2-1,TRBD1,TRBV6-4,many,TGTGCCAGCGCCCCTATACAGGGGGCCCCTACGGATGAGCAGTTCTTC,CASAPIQGAPTDEQFF
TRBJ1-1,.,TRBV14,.,TGTGCCAGCAGCCGCTACGTGGGACGGAGTAACACTGAAGCTTTCTTT,CASSRYVGRSNTEAFF
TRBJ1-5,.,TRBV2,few,TGTGCCAGCAGTGCCCAGGGGAATCAGCCCCAGCATTTT,CASSAQGNQPQHF
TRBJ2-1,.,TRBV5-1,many,TGCGCCAGCAGACTCAGTCTCGCCCCAGGGTCCACCTACAATGAGCAGTTCTTC,CASRLSLAPGSTYNEQFF
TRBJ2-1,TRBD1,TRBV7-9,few,TGTGCCAGCAGCGTAACGGGACAGGACAACGATGAGCAGTTCTTC,CASSVTGQDNDEQFF
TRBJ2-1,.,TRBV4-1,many,TGCGCCAGCAGCCAAGAAGAACAGGGTCGGTACAATGAGCAGTTCTTC,CASSQEEQGRYNEQFF
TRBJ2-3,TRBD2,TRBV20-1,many,TGCAGTGCTCGGGACTACCGCACAGATACGCAGTATTTT,CSARDYRTDTQYF
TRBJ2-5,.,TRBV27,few,TGTGCCAGCCGGGACCCCCAAGAGACCCAGTACTTC,CASRDPQETQYF
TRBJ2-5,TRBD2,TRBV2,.,TGTGCCAGCAGTGACATTCGGGGGGGCCGAGAGACCCAGTACTTC,CASSDIRGGRETQYF
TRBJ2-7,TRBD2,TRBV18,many,TGTGCCAGCTCACTGGGACTAGCGGGCTACGAGCAGTACTTC,CASSLGLAGYEQYF
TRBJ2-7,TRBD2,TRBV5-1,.,TGCGCCAGCAGCTTGGACGGACTAGCGGGCGGTTTTAAGGGATACGAGCAGTACTTC,CASSLDGLAGGFKGYEQYF
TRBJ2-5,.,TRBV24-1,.,TGTGCCACCAGTGATTTGACCGACCAAGAGACCCAGTACTTC,CATSDLTDQETQYF